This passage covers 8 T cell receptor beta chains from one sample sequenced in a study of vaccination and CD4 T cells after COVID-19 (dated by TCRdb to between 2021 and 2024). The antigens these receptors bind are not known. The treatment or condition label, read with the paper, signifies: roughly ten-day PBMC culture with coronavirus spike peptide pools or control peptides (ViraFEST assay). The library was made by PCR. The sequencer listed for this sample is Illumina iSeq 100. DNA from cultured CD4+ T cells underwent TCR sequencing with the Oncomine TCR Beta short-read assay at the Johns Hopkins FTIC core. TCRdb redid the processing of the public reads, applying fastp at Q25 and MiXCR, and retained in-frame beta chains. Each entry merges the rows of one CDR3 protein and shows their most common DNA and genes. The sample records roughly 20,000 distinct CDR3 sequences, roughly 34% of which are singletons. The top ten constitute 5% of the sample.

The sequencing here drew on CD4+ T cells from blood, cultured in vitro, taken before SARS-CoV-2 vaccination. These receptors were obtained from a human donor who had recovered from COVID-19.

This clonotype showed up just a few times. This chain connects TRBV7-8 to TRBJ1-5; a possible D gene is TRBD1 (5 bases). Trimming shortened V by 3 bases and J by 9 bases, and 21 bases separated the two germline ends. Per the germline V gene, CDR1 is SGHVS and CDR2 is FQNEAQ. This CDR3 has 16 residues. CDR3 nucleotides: TGTGCCAGCAGCTTTAGTTCCGGGGGAGGGCTTGGGCCCCAGCATTTT. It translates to CASSFSSGGGLGPQHF.

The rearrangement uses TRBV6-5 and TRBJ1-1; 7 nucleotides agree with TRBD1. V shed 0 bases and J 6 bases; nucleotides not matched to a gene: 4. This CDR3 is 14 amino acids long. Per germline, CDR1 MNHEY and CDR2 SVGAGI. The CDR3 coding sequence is TGTGCCAGCAGTTACTCAGGGGGCAGGGCTGAAGCTTTCTTT. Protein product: CASSYSGGRAEAFF.

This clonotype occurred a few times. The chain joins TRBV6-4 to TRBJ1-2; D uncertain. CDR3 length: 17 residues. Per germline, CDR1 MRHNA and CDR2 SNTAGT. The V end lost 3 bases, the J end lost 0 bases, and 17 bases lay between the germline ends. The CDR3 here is CASSEFFRGQANYGYTF. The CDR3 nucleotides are TGTGCCAGCAGTGAATTTTTCCGGGGTCAAGCTAACTATGGCTACACCTTC.

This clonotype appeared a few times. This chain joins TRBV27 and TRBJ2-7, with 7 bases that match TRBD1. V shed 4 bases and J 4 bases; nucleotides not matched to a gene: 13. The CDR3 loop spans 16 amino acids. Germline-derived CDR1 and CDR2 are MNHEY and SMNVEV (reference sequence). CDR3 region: CASSSILRDSRYEQYF. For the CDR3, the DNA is TGTGCCAGCAGTTCCATCCTCCGGGACAGTAGGTACGAGCAGTACTTC.

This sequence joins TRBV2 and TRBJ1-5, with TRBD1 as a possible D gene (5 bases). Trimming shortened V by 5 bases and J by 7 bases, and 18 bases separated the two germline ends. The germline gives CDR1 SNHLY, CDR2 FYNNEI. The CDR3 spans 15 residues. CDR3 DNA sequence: TGTGCCAGCAGTTCCCTTGGGGGGTCCGGCCAGCCCCAGCATTTT. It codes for CASSSLGGSGQPQHF.

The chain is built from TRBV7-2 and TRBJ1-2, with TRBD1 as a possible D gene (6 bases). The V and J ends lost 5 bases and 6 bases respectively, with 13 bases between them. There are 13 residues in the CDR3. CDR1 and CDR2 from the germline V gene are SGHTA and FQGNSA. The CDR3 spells CASSPDRYDGYTF. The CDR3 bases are TGTGCCAGCAGCCCAGACAGGTACGATGGCTACACCTTC. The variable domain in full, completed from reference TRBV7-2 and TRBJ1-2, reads GAGVSQSPSNKVTEKGKDVELRCDPISGHTALYWYRQSLGQGLEFLIYFQGNSAPDKSGLPSDRFSAERTGGSVSTLTIQRTQQEDSAVYLCASSPDRYDGYTFGSGTRLTVV.

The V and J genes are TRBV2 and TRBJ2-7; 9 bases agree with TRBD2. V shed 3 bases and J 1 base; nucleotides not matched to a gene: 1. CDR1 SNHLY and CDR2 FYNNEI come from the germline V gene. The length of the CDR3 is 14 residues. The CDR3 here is CASSEAGGSYEQYF. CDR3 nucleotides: TGTGCCAGCAGTGAGGCGGGAGGGTCCTACGAGCAGTACTTC.

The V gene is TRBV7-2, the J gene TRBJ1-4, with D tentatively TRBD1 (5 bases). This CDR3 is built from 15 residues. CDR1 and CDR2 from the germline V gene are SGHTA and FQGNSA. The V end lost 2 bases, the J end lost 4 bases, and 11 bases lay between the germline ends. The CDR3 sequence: CASSLFKGNNEKLFF. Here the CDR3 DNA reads TGTGCCAGCAGCTTATTTAAGGGGAATAATGAAAAACTGTTTTTT.